Listed here are 25 T cell receptor beta chains from one sample, sequenced in a study of T cells in Graves' hyperthyroidism and ophthalmopathy. TCR beta CDR3 region amplification was performed from RNA transcripts. The HTBI primer set was used in a first-round RT-PCR of the TCR CDR3. A single record per CDR3 protein comes from TCRdb applying MiXCR to the multiplex PCR reads. In the table there are 400,000 to 550,000 distinct CDR3 sequences, around 14% of which are singletons. Source material: blood. These receptors were collected from a woman aged 18-30 years with Graves' hyperthyroidism.

Only a few counts were recorded for this clonotype. The V call is TRBV6-2 or TRBV6-3, the J call TRBJ1-2; D is unclear. The CDR3 has 11 residues. The V end was cut by 5 bases, the J end by 8 bases, with 9 bases between. Germline CDR1 and CDR2: MNHEY and SVGEGT. The CDR3 loop is CASSLTWGYTF. CDR3 nucleotides: TGTGCCAGCAGTCTCACCTGGGGCTACACCTTC.

This clonotype was counted many times. The rearrangement links TRBV18 to TRBJ2-5; either TRBD1 or TRBD2 may supply D (5 bases each). Germline V gives CDR1 KGHSH, CDR2 LQKENI. This CDR3 region has 16 residues. Trimming took 1 base from V and 2 from J, leaving 14 bases between them. For the CDR3, the DNA is TGTGCCAGCTCACCACGAGTCGGGGCTACACAAGAGACCCAGTACTTC. It yields the protein CASSPRVGATQETQYF. The full variable domain, its missing parts supplied by reference TRBV18 and TRBJ2-5, is NAGVMQNPRHLVRRRGQEARLRCSPMKGHSHVYWYRQLPEEGLKFMVYLQKENIIDESGMPKERFSAEFPKEGPSILRIQQVVRGDSAAYFCASSPRVGATQETQYFGPGTRLLVL.

The J gene is TRBJ2-2, the V gene TRBV5-1; no clear D. V lost 7 bases and J lost 3, with 16 bases in between. The CDR3 sequence is 15 residues long. CDR1 and CDR2 from the germline V gene are SGHRS and YFSETQ. The CDR3 sequence is CASSSLGEYTGELFF. The CDR3 DNA reads as TGCGCCAGCTCCTCCCTGGGCGAATACACCGGGGAGCTGTTTTTT.

This clonotype has ten or more counts. The CDR3 coding sequence is TGTGCCAGCAGCTTTTATCAGGGGGGTAGCGGCTACACCTTC. Its translation is CASSFYQGGSGYTF. This chain uses TRBV7-8 with TRBJ1-2; 7 bases match TRBD1. This CDR3 has 14 amino acids. Germline V lookup: CDR1 SGHVS, CDR2 FQNEAQ. Trimming removed 3 bases from V and 8 bases from J; junction bases left unmatched: 9.

This clonotype was observed many times. This chain joins TRBV11-1 and TRBJ1-1; D remains unclear. Germline V gene lookup returns CDR1 SGHAT and CDR2 FQDESV (reference sequence). Trimming cost V 5 bases and J 3 bases, with 10 bases left between them. The CDR3 has 13 residues. The CDR3 DNA reads as TGTGCCAGCAGCCACCGCACCGACACTGAAGCTTTCTTT. Its protein product is CASSHRTDTEAFF.

This clonotype has at least ten counts. The chain carries TRBV11-3 and TRBJ2-7; TRBD2 might be the D (6 bases). Trimming removed 5 bases at V and 3 bases at J, with 14 bases between. The V gene's germline CDR1 is SGHNT and CDR2 YENEEA. The CDR3 is 14 amino acids. The CDR3 protein is CASSPKRGGYEQYF. The CDR3 DNA follows: TGTGCCAGCAGCCCTAAAAGGGGAGGCTACGAGCAGTACTTC. Full variable domain (outside the CDR3, taken from reference TRBV11-3 and TRBJ2-7): EAGVVQSPRYKIIEKKQPVAFWCNPISGHNTLYWYLQNLGQGPELLIRYENEEAVDDSQLPKDRFSAERLKGVDSTLKIQPAELGDSAVYLCASSPKRGGYEQYFGPGTRLTVT.

With regard to this clonotype: A much bigger clone sits one base away, suggesting this may be a read error. The rearrangement links TRBV30 to TRBJ2-1, with D uncertain. This CDR3 has 14 amino acids. The germline CDR1 and CDR2 sequences are GTSNPN and SVGIG (reference sequence). V lost 7 bases, J lost 0 bases, and 13 bases lay in between. The CDR3 nucleotides read TGTGCCTTCGCCCCCATAAGCTCCTACAATGAGCAGTTCTTC. It is translated as CAFAPISSYNEQFF.

The sample holds one count of this clonotype. Given a much more abundant clone one base away, this may be a read error. This rearrangement joins TRBV2 to TRBJ1-2; D possibly corresponds to TRBD1 (5 bases). Trimming removed 6 bases at V and 9 bases at J, with 14 bases between. The CDR3 extends over 12 amino acids. Germline assignment: CDR1 SNHLY and CDR2 FYNNEI. The chain's CDR3 is CASRGTDECYTF. The CDR3 DNA reads TGTGCCAGCAGGGGGACGGACGAGTGCTACACCTTC. The full variable domain, completed using reference TRBV2 and TRBJ1-2, is EPEVTQTPSHQVTQMGQEVILRCVPISNHLYFYWYRQILGQKVEFLVSFYNNEISEKSEIFDDQFSVERPDGSNFTLKIRSTKLEDSAMYFCASRGTDECYTFGSGTRLTVV.

This chain links TRBV19 with TRBJ1-5; unclear D gene. V was shortened by 4 bases and J by 7 bases, with 14 bases between the two germline ends. The germline CDR1 and CDR2 sequences are LNHDA and SQIVND (reference sequence). CDR3 size: 14 residues. CDR3 coding DNA: TGTGCCAGTAGTAGAAACGGCGGAGGACAGCCCCAGCATTTT. It translates to CASSRNGGGQPQHF. Filled out from reference TRBV19 and TRBJ1-5, the complete variable domain reads DGGITQSPKYLFRKEGQNVTLSCEQNLNHDAMYWYRQDPGQGLRLIYYSQIVNDFQKGDIAEGYSVSREKKESFPLTVTSAQKNPTAFYLCASSRNGGGQPQHFGDGTRLSIL.

This clonotype was recorded many times. V and J are TRBV27 and TRBJ2-4; tentative D call: TRBD2 (6 bases). CDR3 length: 16 amino acids. Trimming pared 5 bases from V and 6 bases from J, leaving 20 bases between. Per germline, CDR1 MNHEY and CDR2 SMNVEV (reference sequence). DNA for the CDR3: TGTGCCAGCAGTGAGATCGAGCGGGCCGCGGGAAACATTCAGTACTTC. Amino acids: CASSEIERAAGNIQYF.

This clonotype was counted many times. This chain links TRBV4-2 with TRBJ2-1, with D perhaps TRBD2 (5 bases). Looked up from germline, CDR1 is LGHNA and CDR2 is YNFKEQ. V lost 1 base and J lost 4, with 14 bases in between. The CDR3 is 16 amino acids. The CDR3 here is CASSQVTAGVYNEQFF. The CDR3 nucleotides are TGTGCCAGCAGCCAAGTCACTGCGGGCGTTTACAATGAGCAGTTCTTC.

This clonotype occurred many times. The chain is built from TRBV27 and TRBJ2-2, with D possibly matching TRBD2 (5 bases). CDR1 MNHEY and CDR2 SMNVEV come from the germline V gene (reference sequence). The CDR3 consists of 14 residues. In DNA form, the CDR3 reads TGTGCAACCGGTGAGGGATCTTTCACCGGGGAGCTGTTTTTT. It yields the protein CATGEGSFTGELFF.

This clonotype was picked up a small number of times. The chain carries TRBV4-2 and TRBJ2-5, with 12 bases fitting TRBD2. Germline V gene lookup returns CDR1 LGHNA and CDR2 YNFKEQ. The CDR3 totals 16 residues. V lost 4 bases, J lost 5 bases, and 8 bases stayed unmatched. CDR3 amino acids: CASSRKLAGGSETQYF. CDR3 coding DNA: TGTGCCAGCAGCCGGAAACTAGCGGGAGGATCGGAGACCCAGTACTTC.

Points on this clonotype: A much bigger clone sits one base away, suggesting this may be a read error. V usage is TRBV6-2 or TRBV6-3 and J usage is TRBJ1-2; a weak D match, TRBD1 (6 bases). Germline CDR1 reads MNHEY; CDR2 reads SVGEGT. There are 14 residues in the CDR3. V was cut by 5 bases and J by 7 bases, with 17 bases left in between. In DNA form, the CDR3 reads TGTGCCAGCAGTCAAAACTCGGGGGGCTTTGGCTACACCTTC. Protein product: CASSQNSGGFGYTF.

On this clonotype itself: A read error may explain this, as a much larger clone is one base away. This chain links TRBV12-3 or TRBV12-4 with TRBJ2-5; D unclear. The germline V and J ends were trimmed by 6 bases and 4 bases, with 9 bases remaining between them. The CDR3 extends over 12 amino acids. DNA of the CDR3: TGTGCCAGCAGGCAAGATGGAGAGACCCAGTACTTC. Protein sequence: CASRQDGETQYF.

This clonotype was recorded at least ten times. This chain links TRBV27 with TRBJ1-6; TRBD1 agrees at 8 bases. This CDR3 has 15 residues. V shed 6 bases and J 7 bases; nucleotides not matched to a gene: 8. Germline CDR1 is MNHEY and CDR2 is SMNVEV (reference sequence). CDR3 region: CASRGQGVRNSPLHF. CDR3 bases: TGTGCCAGCAGAGGACAGGGCGTCCGAAATTCACCCCTCCACTTT.

There are many counts of this clonotype. J is TRBJ1-4 and V is TRBV30; perhaps TRBD1 as D (5 bases). With 4 bases removed from V and 0 bases from J, the gap between germline ends came to 15 bases. Germline assignment: CDR1 GTSNPN and CDR2 SVGIG (reference sequence). The CDR3 sequence is 16 residues long. CDR3 sequence reads: CAWNTGRVATNEKLFF. The CDR3 bases are TGTGCCTGGAATACGGGACGCGTTGCAACTAATGAAAAACTGTTTTTT.

This clonotype was counted many times. The chain combines TRBV28 with TRBJ2-1, with 10 bases matching TRBD2. CDR1 and CDR2 (germline): MDHEN, SYDVKM. V shed 5 bases, J shed 7 bases, and the junction held 11 bases outside the gene matches. The CDR3 totals 16 residues. Written as DNA, the CDR3 is TGTGCCAGCAGTCGGATCCTAGCGGGAGCGCGGAATGAGCAGTTCTTC. Residues: CASSRILAGARNEQFF.

This clonotype was counted only a few times. The rearrangement joins TRBV18 to TRBJ1-5; 10 bases match TRBD1. After removal of 2 bases from V and 6 bases from J, the junction contained 7 bases not matched to a gene. CDR1 and CDR2 (germline): KGHSH, LQKENI. The CDR3 contains 16 residues. Here the CDR3 DNA reads TGTGCCAGCTCACCATCACGACAGGGGGCCGGTCAGCCCCAGCATTTT. This codes for CASSPSRQGAGQPQHF.

Many counts were recorded for this clonotype. The chain joins TRBV19 to TRBJ2-1, with 7 bases lining up with TRBD1. Trimming cost V 1 base and J 6 bases; bases outside gene matches: 12. The CDR3 sequence is 17 residues long. The germline CDR1 and CDR2 sequences are LNHDA and SQIVND (reference sequence). In DNA form, the CDR3 reads TGTGCCAGTAGTATAGTATGGGGACAGAGGGTGACCAATGAGCAGTTCTTC. It encodes CASSIVWGQRVTNEQFF.

This chain joins TRBV10-3 and TRBJ2-2; TRBD2 matches 13 bases. V dropped 10 bases and J dropped 5; count of bases not matched to a gene: 4. This CDR3 has 14 residues. Germline V gene lookup returns CDR1 ENHRY and CDR2 SYGVKD. In nucleotides, the CDR3 is TGTGCCACTCCGGGACTAGCGGGAACCGGGGAGCTGTTTTTT. Its protein product is CATPGLAGTGELFF.

This clonotype was observed at least ten times. The chain uses TRBV3-1 and TRBJ1-1; D uncertain. Trimming pared 5 bases from V and 0 bases from J, leaving 13 bases between. In germline, CDR1 is LGHDT, CDR2 YNNKEL (reference sequence). This CDR3 has 15 residues. The CDR3 DNA is TGTGCCAGCAGCTCGCAGTCCTTTATGAACACTGAAGCTTTCTTT. It encodes CASSSQSFMNTEAFF.

This clonotype was detected only a few times. The V and J genes are TRBV5-6 and TRBJ2-3; D remains ambiguous. From germline, CDR1 is SGHDT and CDR2 YYEEEE. CDR3 length: 13 amino acids. Between the trimmed V and J ends, which lost 5 bases and 4 bases, there was a span of 11 bases. Here the CDR3 reads CASRDWAADTQYF. DNA of the CDR3: TGTGCCAGCAGGGATTGGGCGGCAGATACGCAGTATTTT.

This clonotype occurred many times. The chain is built from TRBV20-1 and TRBJ1-5; TRBD1 matches 9 bases. With 3 bases clipped from V and 5 bases from J, the junction kept 5 bases outside the gene matches. CDR1 and CDR2 from the germline V gene are DFQATT and SNEGSKA (reference sequence). The CDR3 length is 14 residues. CDR3 sequence (DNA): TGCAGTGCTAGGATCACAGGGGGCGATCAGCCCCAGCATTTT. Translated, it gives CSARITGGDQPQHF.

This clonotype was seen many times. This chain connects TRBV18 to TRBJ1-2, with D unclear. V was clipped by 0 bases and J by 0 bases, with 8 bases between them. Looked up from germline, CDR1 is KGHSH and CDR2 is LQKENI. CDR3 length: 15 residues. This chain's CDR3 is CASSPPSGTNYGYTF. The CDR3 DNA follows: TGTGCCAGCTCACCACCGTCAGGAACTAACTATGGCTACACCTTC.